Below, 22 T cell receptor beta chains from the same sample are listed, as sequenced in a study of blood T cell repertoires in COVID-19. Generated by immunoSEQ multiplex PCR, the TCRdb table keeps only in-frame clones and is missing some. This sample has roughly 160,000 clones, with approximately 81% found just once. Sequencing was carried out using peripheral blood. These receptor sequences come from a woman aged 50 to 60 with COVID-19, enrolled during active disease.

J is TRBJ1-1 and V is TRBV19, with D possibly TRBD1 on 5 matching bases. The germline V gene encodes CDR1 LNHDA and CDR2 SQIVND (reference sequence). CDR3 length: 15 amino acids. Between the trimmed V and J ends, which lost 3 bases and 1 base, there was a span of 12 bases. The DNA of the CDR3 is TGTGCCAGTAGTATTTGGGGCAGGGAGAACACTGAAGCTTTCTTT. It is translated as CASSIWGRENTEAFF.

The rearrangement links TRBV6-5 to TRBJ1-3; D gene ambiguous. Trimming took 7 bases from V and 0 from J, leaving 7 bases between them. Looked up from germline, CDR1 is MNHEY and CDR2 is SVGAGI. This CDR3 comprises 13 residues. The CDR3 sequence: CASTTASGNTIYF. The DNA of the CDR3 is TGTGCCAGCACCACAGCCTCTGGAAACACCATATATTTT.

The CDR3 loop is CASSFRDTQETQYF. CDR3 bases: TGTGCCAGCAGCTTTCGGGACACCCAAGAGACCCAGTACTTC. The V call is TRBV13, the J call TRBJ2-5, with TRBD1 as a possible D gene (6 bases). The V end lost 3 bases, the J end lost 1 base, and 9 bases lay between the germline ends. CDR3 length: 14 residues. Looked up from germline, CDR1 is PRHDT and CDR2 is FYEKMQ (reference sequence).

The rearrangement joins TRBV28 to TRBJ1-1; 10 bases fit TRBD1. J lost 0 bases, V lost 6 bases, and 4 bases had no gene match. The CDR3 is 15 residues long. Germline V lookup: CDR1 MDHEN, CDR2 SYDVKM. The CDR3 is CASRTGGDLNTEAFF. In nucleotides, the CDR3 is TGTGCCAGCAGGACAGGGGGCGATCTGAACACTGAAGCTTTCTTT.

The chain employs TRBV11-2 and TRBJ1-1; tentatively, D is TRBD1 (5 bases). The CDR3 is 12 residues long. V lost 4 bases and J lost 5, with 8 bases in between. Germline V lookup: CDR1 SGHAT, CDR2 FQNNGV. The CDR3 DNA reads as TGTGCCAGCAGCTGGGAGGGGACTGAAGCTTTCTTT. It specifies CASSWEGTEAFF.

This chain links TRBV28 with TRBJ2-3, with TRBD2 as a possible D gene (5 bases). The CDR3 extends over 14 amino acids. Looked up from germline, CDR1 is MDHEN and CDR2 is SYDVKM. V lost 2 bases and J 1 base, leaving 7 bases between the germline ends. The CDR3 DNA sequence: TGTGCCAGCAGTTTAGGTAGCGGCACAGATACGCAGTATTTT. This encodes CASSLGSGTDTQYF. The whole variable domain, remainder taken from reference TRBV28 and TRBJ2-3, is DVKVTQSSRYLVKRTGEKVFLECVQDMDHENMFWYRQDPGLGLRLIYFSYDVKMKEKGDIPEGYSVSREKKERFSLILESASTNQTSMYLCASSLGSGTDTQYFGPGTRLTVL.

This clone was observed a single time. The chain is built from TRBV18 and TRBJ1-4; tentatively, D is TRBD1 (6 bases). Trimming removed 3 bases at V and 7 bases at J, with 12 bases between. CDR1 is KGHSH and CDR2 is LQKENI in the germline V gene. This CDR3 has 14 residues. The CDR3 nucleotides read TGTGCCAGCTCACCTAGACAGGAAGGTGAAAAACTGTTTTTT. As protein: CASSPRQEGEKLFF.

This clone appeared once. This rearrangement joins TRBV10-2 to TRBJ2-3, with D perhaps matching TRBD1 (5 bases). In germline, CDR1 is WSHSY, CDR2 SAAADI. The CDR3 is 17 amino acids. V lost 2 bases, J lost 2 bases, and 17 bases lay in between. The CDR3 sequence: CASSEAGKAFITDTQYF. The CDR3 DNA sequence: TGCGCCAGCAGTGAGGCAGGGAAGGCCTTCATCACAGATACGCAGTATTTT.

This clone was counted once. The J gene is TRBJ2-6, the V gene TRBV4-1; tentative D call: TRBD1 (5 bases). CDR3 length equals 17 residues. The V gene lost 4 bases and the J gene lost 4 bases, with 17 bases spanning the gap. CDR1 is MGHRA and CDR2 is YSYEKL in the germline V gene. The chain's CDR3 is CASSPTSGAAGANVLTF. CDR3 sequence (DNA): TGCGCCAGCAGCCCCACCTCTGGGGCGGCCGGGGCCAACGTCCTGACTTTC.

The rearrangement uses TRBV28 and TRBJ2-3, with D unresolved. The germline V gene encodes CDR1 MDHEN and CDR2 SYDVKM. Between the trimmed V and J ends, which lost 3 bases and 0 bases, there was a span of 13 bases. The CDR3 runs 16 residues. The chain's CDR3 is CASSLGSLTSTDTQYF. As DNA, the CDR3 is TGTGCCAGCAGTTTGGGCAGCCTTACTAGCACAGATACGCAGTATTTT.

The V gene is TRBV6-5, the J gene TRBJ1-4; 8 nucleotides match TRBD1. Germline V lookup: CDR1 MNHEY, CDR2 SVGAGI. With 7 bases clipped from V and 7 bases from J, the junction kept 8 bases outside the gene matches. There are 14 residues in the CDR3. CDR3 bases: TGTGCCAGCACCCCGACAGGGGTCGGTGAAAAACTGTTTTTT. Translation gives CASTPTGVGEKLFF.

The gene calls are TRBV7-2 and TRBJ1-6; D is possibly TRBD1 (5 bases). The CDR3 length is 17 residues. Trimming took 5 bases from V and 1 from J, leaving 15 bases between them. The germline gives CDR1 SGHTA, CDR2 FQGNSA. This CDR3 is CASSLFGGISYNSPLHF. In DNA form, the CDR3 reads TGTGCCAGCAGCCTCTTTGGGGGGATTTCCTATAATTCACCCCTCCACTTT.

The chain joins TRBV6-2 or TRBV6-3 to TRBJ1-5; D is possibly TRBD1 (5 bases). The CDR3 length is 17 residues. Trimming removed 6 bases from V and 0 bases from J, with 18 bases in between. Germline CDR1 MNHEY, CDR2 SVGEGT. The DNA of the CDR3 is TGTGCCAGCAGCCCCGGACAAGGGAGGGGTAGCAATCAGCCCCAGCATTTT. Amino acids: CASSPGQGRGSNQPQHF.

Turning to this clone: The junction departs from the called germline gene at one end, perhaps through a read error. V gene TRBV6-1 combines with J gene TRBJ1-2; 7 bases match TRBD1. This CDR3 is 15 amino acids long. Germline loops: CDR1 MNHNS, CDR2 SASEGT. CDR3 nucleotides: TGTGCCAGCACTGAAGGCAGGGGGTCCCTTTATGGCTACACCTTC. This gives the protein CASTEGRGSLYGYTF.

This clone was seen a single time. V is TRBV5-1 and J is TRBJ2-3, with 7 bases lining up with TRBD2. The CDR3 covers 15 residues. With 4 bases clipped from V and 3 bases from J, the junction kept 8 bases outside the gene matches. Per germline, CDR1 SGHRS and CDR2 YFSETQ. The CDR3 spells CASSPGGGVTDTQYF. The DNA of the CDR3 is TGCGCCAGCAGCCCGGGCGGGGGAGTAACAGATACGCAGTATTTT.

The chain is built from TRBV7-9 and TRBJ1-6; D possibly corresponds to TRBD1 (6 bases). Trimming took off 5 bases at V and 9 bases at J, with 17 bases between the two ends. Germline CDR1 reads SEHNR; CDR2 reads FQNEAQ (reference sequence). The CDR3 sequence is 15 residues long. CDR3 bases: TGTGCCAGCAGCCTTGAGGGGGGGGGAGGTTCACCCCTCCACTTT. Amino acids: CASSLEGGGGSPLHF.

This clone was picked up a small number of times. CDR3 DNA: TGTGCCAGCAGCCAAGAAGCCGGGGGGGCCGCAGAGACCCAGTACTTC. As protein: CASSQEAGGAAETQYF. The genes are TRBV14 and TRBJ2-5, with TRBD2 matching over 8 bases. Germline V gene data show CDR1 as SGHDN and CDR2 as FVKESK. V lost 0 bases and J lost 4; bases outside the gene matches: 7. The CDR3 spans 16 residues. Drawing the rest from reference TRBV14 and TRBJ2-5, the complete variable domain is EAGVTQFPSHSVIEKGQTVTLRCDPISGHDNLYWYRRVMGKEIKFLLHFVKESKQDESGMPNNRFLAERTGGTYSTLKVQPAELEDSGVYFCASSQEAGGAAETQYFGPGTRLLVL.

V is TRBV12-3 or TRBV12-4 and J is TRBJ2-5; 7 bases fit TRBD1. V lost 5 bases and J lost 5; bases outside the gene matches: 5. The CDR3 is 13 amino acids. The CDR3 region is CASSPTGAETQYF. The CDR3 bases are TGTGCCAGCAGTCCCACAGGGGCGGAGACCCAGTACTTC.

The chain employs TRBV11-2 and TRBJ1-4; D possibly corresponds to TRBD1 (5 bases). In germline, CDR1 is SGHAT, CDR2 FQNNGV. This CDR3 comprises 15 residues. The V end was cut by 6 bases, the J end by 0 bases, with 11 bases between. CDR3 residues: CASSVGTATNEKLFF. DNA of the CDR3: TGTGCCAGCAGTGTTGGGACTGCAACTAATGAAAAACTGTTTTTT.

This clone was recorded only once. This chain joins TRBV30 and TRBJ1-4; 7 bases align to TRBD1. V lost 4 bases to trimming and J lost 2 bases; unmatched junction nucleotides: 1. The V gene's germline CDR1 is GTSNPN and CDR2 SVGIG (reference sequence). This CDR3 comprises 13 residues. CDR3 coding DNA: TGTGCCTGGACGGGACAGACTAATGAAAAACTGTTTTTT. Protein sequence: CAWTGQTNEKLFF.

V is TRBV4-3 and J is TRBJ2-1; tentative D call: TRBD1 (5 bases). This CDR3 region has 15 residues. Germline loops: CDR1 LGHNA, CDR2 YSLEER. V was shortened by 0 bases and J by 3 bases, with 9 bases between the two germline ends. The CDR3 loop reads CASSQEGVNYNEQFF. The CDR3 bases are TGCGCCAGCAGCCAAGAAGGGGTAAACTACAATGAGCAGTTCTTC.

The V and J genes are TRBV5-6 and TRBJ2-5, with 7 bases that match TRBD1. The J segment lost 0 bases and the V segment lost 3 bases, leaving 5 bases of the junction unmatched. Looked up from germline, CDR1 is SGHDT and CDR2 is YYEEEE. The CDR3 is made up of 15 amino acids. Here the CDR3 reads CASSSLQGHQETQYF. In DNA form, the CDR3 reads TGTGCCAGCAGCTCGTTACAGGGGCACCAAGAGACCCAGTACTTC.